One and the same sample provided the 2 T cell receptor beta chains below, sequenced in a study of CD4+ T cells in melanoma. The protocol was immunoSEQ multiplex PCR, while the TCRdb copy is restricted to in-frame clones and leaves out a portion. In the table there are 50,000 to 60,000 clones, about 72% of which are singletons. The sequencing sample was made of tumor tissue. The receptors were sampled from a human donor with melanoma.

The rearrangement links TRBV13 to TRBJ1-2; 7 nucleotides line up with TRBD1. Trimming at V came to 1 base and at J to 0 bases, leaving 2 bases not matched to a gene. CDR3 length: 15 residues. Per germline, CDR1 PRHDT and CDR2 FYEKMQ (reference sequence). CDR3 sequence reads: CASSLVGQTNYGYTF. The CDR3, as DNA: TGTGCCAGCAGCTTAGTGGGACAGACTAACTATGGCTACACCTTC.

The gene calls are TRBV9 and TRBJ1-2, with D possibly being TRBD1 (5 bases). V was clipped by 5 bases and J by 11 bases, with 19 bases between them. The germline CDR1 and CDR2 sequences are SGDLS and YYNGEE. The CDR3 contains 13 residues. The CDR3 here is CASSASGPGGYTF. In nucleotides, the CDR3 is TGTGCCAGCAGTGCCTCAGGCCCCGGGGGATACACCTTC.